The clone carrying this T cell receptor (beta chain) was recorded only once. Authors' processing steps: Amplification of reference gene primers provided the estimated nucleated cell counts. Profiled with immunoSEQ multiplex PCR; TCRdb holds only in-frame clones, not every one. The DNA gave D and trimming, while V, J and clone size come from that table. Here the sample spans 200,000 to 250,000 clones, 86% being singletons. Germline loops: CDR1 SGHRS, CDR2 YFSETQ. The length of the CDR3 is 17 residues. Trimming removed 6 bases at V and 2 bases at J, with 20 bases between. This sample is drawn from a study of blood T cell repertoires in COVID-19. The overall study: The samples span acute and convalescent COVID-19 from the United States, Italy and Spain.

Sequenced material: peripheral blood. The V and J genes are TRBV5-1 and TRBJ1-4; D is perhaps TRBD1 (5 bases). The clonotype comes from a woman aged 45-59 years with COVID-19, enrolled during active disease. The CDR3 reads CASTLGGGISTNEKLFF. The CDR3 nucleotides read TGCGCCAGCACCCTTGGGGGGGGGATATCGACTAATGAAAAACTGTTTTTT.